The clone carrying this TCR beta chain has a single count. The sample is drawn from a study of blood T cell repertoires in COVID-19. Per the original data handling: Amplification with reference gene primers provided the estimates of nucleated cell counts. The method was immunoSEQ multiplex PCR; TCRdb's version includes in-frame clones alone and lacks a portion of them. That table supplies the V and J calls and clone size; D and trimming were determined from the DNA. Counted here are 50,000 or so clones, roughly four fifths occurring once; the ten biggest clones make up around 7%. Germline V gene data show CDR1 as SGHNT and CDR2 as YYREEE (reference sequence). This CDR3 is built from 12 residues. Trimming removed 4 bases from V and 4 bases from J, with 8 bases in between.

This receptor was identified in a man in his 60s with active COVID-19. The sample was peripheral blood. This chain links TRBV5-4 with TRBJ1-1, with D perhaps matching TRBD1 (5 bases). The DNA for the CDR3 is TGTGCCAGCAGCGTCCAGGGCACTGAAGCTTTCTTT. As protein: CASSVQGTEAFF.